Below are 13 T cell receptor beta chains sequenced from a single sample in a study of blood T cell repertoires in COVID-19 (dated by TCRdb to about 2020). Libraries came from the immunoSEQ multiplex PCR assay. TCRdb retrieved this table from immuneACCESS and kept in-frame rearrangements only. Not all clones are present; in checked studies, unresolved V genes account for under half, and no reason is known for the remainder. The sample contains 200,000 to 300,000 clones, 84% of them found a single time. The biggest ten clones account for less than 2% of the sample. Specimen: peripheral blood. These TCRs come from a middle-aged woman who had recovered from COVID-19.

This chain links TRBV30 with TRBJ1-5, with D hard to call. V lost 2 bases and J lost 1, with 6 bases in between. CDR1 GTSNPN and CDR2 SVGIG come from the germline V gene (reference sequence). The CDR3 has 13 residues. The CDR3 nucleotides read TGTGCCTGGAGTTTGAGGAGCAATCAGCCCCAGCATTTT. Translated: CAWSLRSNQPQHF.

This clone was seen many times. This sequence joins TRBV5-1 and TRBJ2-2; unclear D gene. Germline V gene sequence: CDR1 SGHRS, CDR2 YFSETQ. The V and J ends lost 4 bases and 7 bases respectively, with 11 bases between them. The CDR3 spans 13 residues. This chain's CDR3 is CASSLEVNGELFF. The DNA for the CDR3 is TGCGCCAGCAGCCTCGAGGTAAACGGGGAGCTGTTTTTT.

The chain couples TRBV9 to TRBJ1-2, with TRBD1 as a possible D gene (5 bases). Trimming shortened V by 0 bases and J by 3 bases, and 15 bases separated the two germline ends. The germline CDR1 and CDR2 sequences are SGDLS and YYNGEE. The CDR3 has 16 residues. The DNA of the CDR3 is TGTGCCAGCAGCGTAGCTAGTTCGTGGGGCTACTATGGCTACACCTTC. It codes for CASSVASSWGYYGYTF.

This sequence joins TRBV15 and TRBJ2-5; D is perhaps TRBD2 (6 bases). CDR1 LNHNV and CDR2 YYDKDF come from the germline V gene (reference sequence). The CDR3 sequence is 12 residues long. Between the trimmed V and J ends, which lost 3 bases and 4 bases, there was a span of 6 bases. The chain's CDR3 is CATSSSGETQYF. The CDR3 DNA is TGTGCCACCAGCAGTAGCGGAGAGACCCAGTACTTC.

The chain couples TRBV5-1 to TRBJ2-2; the D gene is possibly TRBD1 (6 bases). V was clipped by 4 bases and J by 6 bases, with 10 bases between them. This CDR3 contains 13 residues. Germline loops: CDR1 SGHRS, CDR2 YFSETQ. The CDR3 DNA sequence: TGCGCCAGCAGCGGAGACAGGTCCGGGGAGCTGTTTTTT. It encodes CASSGDRSGELFF.

The chain uses TRBV28 and TRBJ1-5; D is undetermined. Germline V gene lookup returns CDR1 MDHEN and CDR2 SYDVKM. CDR3 length equals 13 residues. V was trimmed by 5 bases and J by 4 bases, leaving 9 bases between them. The CDR3 bases are TGTGCCAGCAGTCCCACGCGGAATCAGCCCCAGCATTTT. Translating gives CASSPTRNQPQHF.

The chain combines TRBV4-2 with TRBJ2-1; TRBD1 might be the D (6 bases). CDR1 and CDR2 (germline): LGHNA, YNFKEQ. The CDR3 runs 16 residues. V lost 3 bases and J 0 bases, leaving 12 bases between the germline ends. The CDR3 nucleotides read TGTGCCAGCAGCCACCCGGACAGCAGCTCCTACAATGAGCAGTTCTTC. This gives the protein CASSHPDSSSYNEQFF.

This chain uses TRBV12-3 or TRBV12-4 with TRBJ1-2, with D hard to call. This CDR3 has 13 residues. V was shortened by 3 bases and J by 5 bases, with 10 bases between the two germline ends. CDR3 coding DNA: TGTGCCAGCAGTTTGACCGACTTTTATGGCTACACCTTC. Amino acids: CASSLTDFYGYTF.

The rearrangement links TRBV3-1 (or the pseudogene TRBV3-2) to TRBJ2-3; TRBD1 matches at 9 bases. V shed 6 bases, J shed 5 bases, and the junction held 6 bases outside the gene matches. The CDR3 sequence is 14 residues long. Germline CDR1 LGHDT, CDR2 YNNKEL (reference sequence). The DNA for the CDR3 is TGTGCCAGCAGTTGGGACAGGGTTAGAGATACGCAGTATTTT. Its protein is CASSWDRVRDTQYF.

CDR3 in amino acids: CASSPGGSSTEAFF. CDR3 nucleotide sequence: TGCGCCAGCAGCCCAGGGGGCAGTAGCACTGAAGCTTTCTTT. The chain couples TRBV5-1 to TRBJ1-1, with 8 bases matching TRBD1. CDR3 length: 14 residues. The germline CDR1 and CDR2 sequences are SGHRS and YFSETQ. The junction had 6 bases not matched to a gene; V was cut back by 4 bases and J by 4 bases.

This chain links TRBV29-1 with TRBJ2-3; tentatively, D is TRBD2 (5 bases). The CDR3 is 11 residues long. Germline lookup yields CDR1 SQVTM and CDR2 ANQGSEA. In nucleotides, the CDR3 is TGCAGTGTCGGGGTTACAGATACGCAGTATTTT. Translating it yields CSVGVTDTQYF.

The chain carries TRBV6-5 and TRBJ2-1, with D perhaps TRBD2 (6 bases). The germline gives CDR1 MNHEY, CDR2 SVGAGI. The CDR3 consists of 15 residues. Trimming removed 5 bases from V and 2 bases from J, with 13 bases in between. CDR3 sequence: CASSLSGPTYNEQFF. CDR3 nucleotide sequence: TGTGCCAGCAGTCTTAGCGGTCCTACCTACAATGAGCAGTTCTTC.

The chain uses TRBV6-5 and TRBJ2-2; D may be TRBD1 (6 bases). The CDR3 totals 14 residues. Germline lookup yields CDR1 MNHEY and CDR2 SVGAGI. The V end was cut by 7 bases, the J end by 1 base, with 10 bases between. CDR3 in amino acids: CASKGHRNTGELFF. CDR3 DNA: TGTGCCAGCAAGGGACACAGGAACACCGGGGAGCTGTTTTTT.